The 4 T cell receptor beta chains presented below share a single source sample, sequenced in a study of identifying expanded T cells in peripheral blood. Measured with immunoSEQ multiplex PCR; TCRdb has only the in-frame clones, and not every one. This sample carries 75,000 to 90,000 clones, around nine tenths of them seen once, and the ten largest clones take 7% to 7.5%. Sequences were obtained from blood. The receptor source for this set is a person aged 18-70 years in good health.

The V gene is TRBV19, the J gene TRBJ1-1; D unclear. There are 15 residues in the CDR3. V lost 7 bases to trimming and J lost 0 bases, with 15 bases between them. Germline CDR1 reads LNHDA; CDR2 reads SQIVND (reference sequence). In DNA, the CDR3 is TGTGCCAGTAAAGAGGGAGGCCAGTTGAACACTGAAGCTTTCTTT. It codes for CASKEGGQLNTEAFF.

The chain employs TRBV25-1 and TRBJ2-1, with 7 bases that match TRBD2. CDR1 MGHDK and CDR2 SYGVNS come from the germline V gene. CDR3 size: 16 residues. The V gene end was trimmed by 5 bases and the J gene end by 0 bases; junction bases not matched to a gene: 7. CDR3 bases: TGTGCCAGCAGTAGAAGCGGGGCGGTCTCCTACAATGAGCAGTTCTTC. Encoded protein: CASSRSGAVSYNEQFF.

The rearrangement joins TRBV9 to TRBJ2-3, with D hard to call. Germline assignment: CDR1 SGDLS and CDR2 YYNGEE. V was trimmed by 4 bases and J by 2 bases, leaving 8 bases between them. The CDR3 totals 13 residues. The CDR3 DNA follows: TGTGCCAGCAGCCCCCGGAACACAGATACGCAGTATTTT. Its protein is CASSPRNTDTQYF.

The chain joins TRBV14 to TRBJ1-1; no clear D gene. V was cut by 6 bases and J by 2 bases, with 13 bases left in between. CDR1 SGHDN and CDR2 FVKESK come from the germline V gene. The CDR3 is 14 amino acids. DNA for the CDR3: TGTGCCAGCAGAGGGTTAGAACACAACACTGAAGCTTTCTTT. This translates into CASRGLEHNTEAFF. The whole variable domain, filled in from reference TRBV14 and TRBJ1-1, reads EAGVTQFPSHSVIEKGQTVTLRCDPISGHDNLYWYRRVMGKEIKFLLHFVKESKQDESGMPNNRFLAERTGGTYSTLKVQPAELEDSGVYFCASRGLEHNTEAFFGQGTRLTVV.